This TCR beta chain was documented in a study of beta chain features in type 1 diabetes. Study-level results: Any HLA-type effect on TCRB rearrangement remained unresolved here. Researchers reported that naive, central memory and Treg TCRB repertoires appeared more similar in patients than in healthy donors. Shorter TCRB CDR3s, moderately but significantly so, marked every one of the four CD4+ subsets in Type 1 diabetes patients.

Germline V gives CDR1 SGHNT, CDR2 YYREEE (reference sequence). This CDR3 has 17 amino acids. V lost 0 bases, J lost 3 bases, and 10 bases stayed unmatched. Sorting that relied on CD45RO/CCR7/CD25/CD127/CD95/CD27 yielded CD4+ naive, central memory, regulatory and stem cell-like memory cells. The study reverse transcribed the entire isolated RNA, so it sequenced expressed TCRB transcripts. Profiled with immunoSEQ multiplex PCR; TCRdb holds only in-frame clones, not every one. This table has a few hundred thousand clones, about 12% appearing once. This clone occurred a few times. Antigen specificity is unknown.

Input material: naive CD4+ T cells from blood. The source is a woman in her late teens or twenties with type 1 diabetes. The chain uses TRBV5-4 and TRBJ2-7; 9 positions match TRBD2. CDR3 in amino acids: CASSLGVAAGGYYEQYF. CDR3 nucleotide sequence: TGTGCCAGCAGCTTGGGGGTAGCAGCGGGAGGCTACTACGAGCAGTACTTC.